A single sample gave rise to the 27 T cell receptor beta chains below, sequenced in a study of blood T cells in healthy people across ages. Primed by a sample-barcoded 5' primer and a J-beta primer mix, a second PCR proceeded for 7 to 11 cycles. MiXCR, applied by TCRdb to the 5' RACE reads, yields one record per CDR3 protein. The sample has fewer than 1,000,000 distinct CDR3 sequences, 40% to 50% seen once. The specimen was blood. Receptors originate from a man aged 55 to 70 in good health.

This clonotype came up a few times. The CDR3 DNA reads as TGCAGTGCTAGAGTGGACTTGCCCTACACAGATACGCAGTATTTT. Translation: CSARVDLPYTDTQYF. The V gene is TRBV20-1, the J gene TRBJ2-3; D is possibly TRBD2 (5 bases). Germline lookup yields CDR1 DFQATT and CDR2 SNEGSKA (reference sequence). V was trimmed by 1 base and J by 2 bases, leaving 13 bases between them. The CDR3 covers 15 residues.

This chain joins TRBV3-1 and TRBJ1-5; 8 bases align to TRBD1. Germline-derived CDR1 and CDR2 are LGHDT and YNNKEL (reference sequence). V was pared by 0 bases and J by 3 bases, with 7 bases of the junction left unmatched. The CDR3 contains 17 residues. CDR3 in DNA: TGTGCCAGCAGCCAAGATGAGGACAGGGTCCTCAATCAGCCCCAGCATTTT. It codes for CASSQDEDRVLNQPQHF.

The rearrangement links TRBV20-1 to TRBJ1-5; no clear D gene. The V and J ends lost 2 bases and 4 bases respectively, with 9 bases between them. Germline loops: CDR1 DFQATT, CDR2 SNEGSKA (reference sequence). The CDR3 sequence is 13 residues long. CDR3 region: CSARSGRNQPQHF. Written as DNA, the CDR3 is TGCAGTGCTAGATCCGGGAGGAATCAGCCCCAGCATTTT.

CDR3 in amino acids: CASSLAGSVNYGYTF. CDR3 DNA sequence: TGTGCCAGCAGTTTGGCGGGAAGTGTTAACTATGGCTACACCTTC. V usage is TRBV12-3 or TRBV12-4 and J usage is TRBJ1-2; no firm D call. The CDR3 has 15 amino acids. Trimming shortened V by 3 bases and J by 1 base, and 12 bases separated the two germline ends.

Ten or more counts support this clonotype. One base away lies a much larger clone, so this may be a sequencing read error. V usage is TRBV4-1 and J usage is TRBJ2-1; 13 bases are shared with TRBD2. V trimming: 0 bases; J trimming: 9 bases; junction bases outside the gene matches: 8. The germline gives CDR1 MGHRA, CDR2 YSYEKL. The CDR3 consists of 17 residues. In nucleotides, the CDR3 is TGCGCCAGCAGCCAAGATGGGGGGACTAGCGGGGCTCGTGAGCAGTTCTTC. Protein: CASSQDGGTSGAREQFF.

The chain couples TRBV12-3 or TRBV12-4 to TRBJ2-1, with D hard to call. The CDR3 has 13 residues. V lost 7 bases and J lost 0, with 7 bases in between. The CDR3 region has the DNA TGTGCCAGCAAGGCCTACTCCTACAATGAGCAGTTCTTC. Encoded protein: CASKAYSYNEQFF.

This clonotype was counted between two and nine times. The genes are TRBV5-1 and TRBJ2-5; the D gene is possibly TRBD1 (6 bases). V lost 3 bases, J lost 5 bases, and 14 bases lay in between. The CDR3 extends over 14 amino acids. Germline CDR1 reads SGHRS; CDR2 reads YFSETQ. CDR3 amino acids: CASSYLDSAETQYF. In DNA, the CDR3 is TGCGCCAGCAGCTACCTGGACAGCGCCGAGACCCAGTACTTC.

CDR3 amino acids: CASGGSGGVKAKETQYF. Written as DNA, the CDR3 is TGTGCCAGCGGAGGTAGCGGGGGGGTTAAGGCTAAAGAGACCCAGTACTTC. This rearrangement joins TRBV21-1 to TRBJ2-5; TRBD2 is taken as the D call from the table, unchecked against the DNA. TRBV21-1 is listed as a pseudogene. The CDR3 is 17 amino acids.

A single count supports this clonotype. CDR3 in amino acids: CASSPEGARETQYF. For the CDR3, the DNA is TGTGCCAGCAGCCCTGAGGGGGCTAGGGAGACCCAGTACTTC. The chain couples TRBV6-5 to TRBJ2-5, with 7 bases fitting TRBD1. CDR3 length: 14 amino acids. Trimming took 6 bases from V and 5 from J; bases not matched to a gene: 9. Germline CDR1 reads MNHEY; CDR2 reads SVGAGI.

This clonotype was seen ten or more times. V gene TRBV29-1 combines with J gene TRBJ1-4; TRBD1 matches at 8 bases. In germline, CDR1 is SQVTM, CDR2 ANQGSEA. The CDR3 extends over 12 amino acids. J gave up 8 bases and V 4 bases, and 3 bases lay outside the gene matches. The CDR3 bases are TGCAGCGTTGCCCAGGGGGCCGAAAAACTGTTTTTT. As protein: CSVAQGAEKLFF.

This clonotype has a count of ten or more. V usage is TRBV7-2 and J usage is TRBJ1-2; TRBD1 is a possible D gene (6 bases). Trimming removed 0 bases at V and 5 bases at J, with 13 bases between. Germline V gives CDR1 SGHTA, CDR2 FQGNSA. The CDR3 sequence is 15 residues long. The CDR3 loop reads CASSLARTALYGYTF. Here the CDR3 DNA reads TGTGCCAGCAGCTTAGCGCGGACAGCCTTGTATGGCTACACCTTC. Looking up the rest from reference TRBV7-2 and TRBJ1-2 gives the full variable domain: GAGVSQSPSNKVTEKGKDVELRCDPISGHTALYWYRQSLGQGLEFLIYFQGNSAPDKSGLPSDRFSAERTGGSVSTLTIQRTQQEDSAVYLCASSLARTALYGYTFGSGTRLTVV.

This clonotype has only a few counts. The chain joins TRBV12-3 or TRBV12-4 to TRBJ2-7, with TRBD2 matching 11 bases. With 6 bases clipped from V and 10 bases from J, the junction kept 17 bases outside the gene matches. This CDR3 spans 16 amino acids. The CDR3 nucleotides are TGTGCCAGCAGCCTTTCTAGCGGGGGGTTCTCATCAACCCAGTACTTC. This codes for CASSLSSGGFSSTQYF.

The V call is TRBV18, the J call TRBJ2-5, with D unclear. Trimming left V 3 bases short and J 2 bases short, with 16 bases between. Germline V gives CDR1 KGHSH, CDR2 LQKENI. This CDR3 has 16 amino acids. The CDR3 reads CASSPNSILSQETQYF. As DNA, the CDR3 is TGTGCCAGCTCACCCAACAGTATCCTATCGCAAGAGACCCAGTACTTC. The full variable domain, rest sourced from reference TRBV18 and TRBJ2-5, is NAGVMQNPRHLVRRRGQEARLRCSPMKGHSHVYWYRQLPEEGLKFMVYLQKENIIDESGMPKERFSAEFPKEGPSILRIQQVVRGDSAAYFCASSPNSILSQETQYFGPGTRLLVL.

This clonotype was detected once. This sequence joins TRBV25-1 and TRBJ1-2; D gene ambiguous. The CDR3 length is 15 residues. Germline lookup yields CDR1 MGHDK and CDR2 SYGVNS. The V end lost 2 bases, the J end lost 6 bases, and 16 bases lay between the germline ends. CDR3 loop: CASSEVWESLDGYTF. CDR3 DNA: TGTGCCAGCAGTGAAGTTTGGGAATCCCTTGATGGCTACACCTTC.

The chain carries TRBV20-1 and TRBJ1-6; 8 nucleotides agree with TRBD1. Germline assignment: CDR1 DFQATT and CDR2 SNEGSKA (reference sequence). V trimming: 0 bases; J trimming: 0 bases; junction bases outside the gene matches: 7. This CDR3 has 18 amino acids. The CDR3 region is CSARDPGQDSSYNSPLHF. DNA for the CDR3: TGCAGTGCTAGAGATCCGGGACAGGACAGCTCCTATAATTCACCCCTCCACTTT.

This clonotype was observed a handful of times. The chain recombines TRBV10-2 with TRBJ2-1; the D is unclear. Trimming removed 4 bases at V and 5 bases at J, with 6 bases between. The V gene's germline CDR1 is WSHSY and CDR2 SAAADI. The CDR3 is 12 amino acids. The CDR3 DNA reads TGCGCCAGCAGTGTCACTAACAATGAGCAGTTCTTC. Protein: CASSVTNNEQFF.

The rearrangement joins TRBV20-1 to TRBJ1-4; the match to TRBD1 covers 10 bases. After removal of 2 bases from V and 5 bases from J, the junction contained 2 bases not matched to a gene. CDR3 size: 14 residues. The germline gives CDR1 DFQATT, CDR2 SNEGSKA (reference sequence). Here the CDR3 DNA reads TGCAGTGCTAGAACGGGACAGGGGAATGAAAAACTGTTTTTT. It translates to CSARTGQGNEKLFF.

The chain uses TRBV5-6 and TRBJ1-5; D is ambiguous. Germline V gene sequence: CDR1 SGHDT, CDR2 YYEEEE. V was trimmed by 5 bases and J by 2 bases, leaving 17 bases between them. There are 16 residues in the CDR3. CDR3 DNA sequence: TGTGCCAGCAGTAGCGGGAGGCCCCGGGGCAATCAGCCCCAGCATTTT. It specifies CASSSGRPRGNQPQHF.

The rearrangement joins TRBV15 to TRBJ2-4; D might be TRBD1 or TRBD2, each matching 5 bases. TRBJ2-7 matches the DNA end more closely, so the J call is doubtful. The CDR3 extends over 15 amino acids. Germline V lookup: CDR1 LNHNV, CDR2 YYDKDF (reference sequence). In nucleotides, the CDR3 is TGTGCCACCAGCAAAAGCGACGGGGCACAATACGAGCAGTACTTC. Protein product: CATSKSDGAQYEQYF.

This clonotype showed up many times. Compared with germline, one end of the junction differs, possibly owing to a read error. The rearrangement links TRBV19 to TRBJ1-2, with D unresolved. CDR1 LNHDA and CDR2 SQIVND come from the germline V gene (reference sequence). This CDR3 is built from 12 residues. In DNA, the CDR3 is TGCGCCAGCACTACGGGGAACTATGGCTACACCTTC. Its translation: CASTTGNYGYTF.

The sample holds one count of this clonotype. This chain connects TRBV6-2 or TRBV6-3 to TRBJ2-5, with D possibly matching TRBD1 (6 bases). The CDR3 extends over 14 amino acids. The germline V gene has CDR1 MNHEY and CDR2 SVGEGT. Deletions cut 6 bases from V and 5 bases from J, with 16 bases between. The CDR3 protein is CASRDRWFEETQYF. Written as DNA, the CDR3 is TGTGCCAGCAGAGACAGGTGGTTTGAGGAGACCCAGTACTTC.

The rearrangement links TRBV6-6 to TRBJ2-3; tentative D call: TRBD2 (5 bases). The germline V gene has CDR1 MNHNY and CDR2 SVGAGI (reference sequence). The CDR3 runs to 14 residues. Trimming removed 5 bases from V and 8 bases from J, with 17 bases in between. The CDR3 DNA sequence: TGTGCCAGCAGTGACCGCGGTACTAGTGGTACGCAGTATTTT. It translates to CASSDRGTSGTQYF.

In regard to this clonotype: This may be a read error, as it is one base from a much larger clone. This rearrangement joins TRBV6-1 to TRBJ1-5; D is uncertain. The CDR3 is 13 amino acids. Germline assignment: CDR1 MNHNS and CDR2 SASEGT. V lost 7 bases and J 4 bases, leaving 11 bases between the germline ends. CDR3: CASNPRENQPQHF. CDR3 nucleotides: TGTGCCAGCAACCCCAGAGAGAATCAGCCCCAGCATTTT.

This clonotype has more than one count but fewer than ten. The J gene is TRBJ2-3, the V gene TRBV6-2 or TRBV6-3; TRBD2 is a possible D gene (6 bases). The germline V gene encodes CDR1 MNHEY and CDR2 SVGEGT. V was cut by 2 bases and J by 2 bases, with 11 bases left in between. CDR3 size: 15 residues. The CDR3 nucleotides are TGTGCCAGCAGTTACCCCGGACTAAACACAGATACGCAGTATTTT. This codes for CASSYPGLNTDTQYF.

V is TRBV4-2 and J is TRBJ1-2; D perhaps matches TRBD1 (6 bases). This CDR3 has 14 amino acids. V was shortened by 0 bases and J by 6 bases, with 11 bases between the two germline ends. Germline V gene lookup returns CDR1 LGHNA and CDR2 YNFKEQ. As DNA, the CDR3 is TGTGCCAGCAGCCAAGAAGCAGGGGCGAATGGCTACACCTTC. Protein: CASSQEAGANGYTF.

The J gene is TRBJ1-1, the V gene TRBV4-3; D uncertain. In germline, CDR1 is LGHNA, CDR2 YSLEER. The CDR3 sequence is 15 residues long. Between the trimmed V and J ends, which lost 0 bases and 1 base, there was a span of 9 bases. CDR3 bases: TGCGCCAGCAGCCAAGATAGGTCAGGGAACACTGAAGCTTTCTTT. Encoded protein: CASSQDRSGNTEAFF.

This clonotype has only a few counts. The V and J genes are TRBV28 and TRBJ2-7, with D possibly TRBD2 on 6 matching bases. The CDR3 totals 13 residues. V dropped 5 bases and J dropped 4 bases, with 12 bases sitting between them. Germline CDR1 is MDHEN and CDR2 is SYDVKM. Written as DNA, the CDR3 is TGTGCCAGCAGTGTGGGACTGCAATACGAGCAGTACTTC. The encoded protein is CASSVGLQYEQYF.